This T cell receptor (beta chain) was observed in a study of T cells in Graves' hyperthyroidism and ophthalmopathy. This clonotype was recorded many times. Amplification targeted TCR beta CDR3 regions from RNA transcripts. The primer set for the first-round RT-PCR of the TCR CDR3 was HTBI. Each CDR3 protein is one row after TCRdb ran MiXCR on the multiplex PCR reads. The table lists about 500,000 distinct CDR3 sequences, 13% to 15% of them singletons. Stability of Graves' hyperthyroidism was defined as absent ophthalmopathy progression within 18 months. Patients were aged 18 to 65, had disease duration under 2 months, and had newly diagnosed hyperthyroidism. Those patients with uncontrolled infection, other autoimmune disease, pregnancy or lactation were excluded. The CDR3 length is 14 residues. Deletions cut 9 bases from V and 1 base from J, with 13 bases between. Germline CDR1 reads MNHNS; CDR2 reads SASEGT.

Sequences were obtained from blood. This sequence originates from a woman between 18 and 29 years old with Graves' hyperthyroidism. The rearrangement joins TRBV6-1 to TRBJ1-5; tentatively, D is TRBD1 (5 bases). The CDR3 is CASARDASNQPQHF. The CDR3 coding sequence is TGTGCCAGTGCCAGGGACGCCAGCAATCAGCCCCAGCATTTT.